This T cell receptor beta chain was recorded in a study of OX40 agonist ivuxolimab in advanced cancers. In the study overall: The treatment was a fully human IgG2 OX40 agonist, ivuxolimab. Participants, approximately 81% male, averaged approximately 56 years of age, ranging from 23 to 79.

As for this clone: Its antigen remains unknown.

Libraries were prepared by immunoSEQ multiplex PCR; TCRdb keeps only in-frame clonotypes and omits some of them. The sample lists about 77,000 clones, more than 75% occurring once. Study-wide points: Among some nonresponders, normalized T-cell clonal expansion was also low. Clonal expansion from baseline to week 6 occurred in both CD4+ and CD8+ T cells.

This clonotype was obtained from an adult with an advanced solid tumor such as melanoma, head and neck, liver or kidney cancer. The sample was CD4+ or CD8+ T cells sorted from blood, taken in a trial of the OX40 agonist ivuxolimab.

CDR3: CASSANLAGGPDTQYF. CDR3 nucleotides: TGTGCCAGCAGCGCGAACTTAGCGGGGGGGCCAGATACGCAGTATTTT. This chain joins TRBV11-2 and TRBJ2-3; 11 nucleotides agree with TRBD2. CDR3 length: 16 residues. Germline V gives CDR1 SGHAT, CDR2 FQNNGV. V lost 5 bases, J lost 4 bases, and 8 bases stayed unmatched. The whole variable domain, remainder taken from reference TRBV11-2 and TRBJ2-3, is EAGVAQSPRYKIIEKRQSVAFWCNPISGHATLYWYQQILGQGPKLLIQFQNNGVVDDSQLPKDRFSAERLKGVDSTLKIQPAKLEDSAVYLCASSANLAGGPDTQYFGPGTRLTVL.